The clone carrying this T cell receptor beta chain occurred a few times. Trimming left V 5 bases short and J 2 bases short, with 16 bases between. Germline-derived CDR1 and CDR2 are MNHEY and SMNVEV (reference sequence). This CDR3 region has 15 residues. This record belongs to a study of technical replicates of blood from a few donors. TCRdb's table, derived via immunoSEQ multiplex PCR, lists solely in-frame clones and lacks some. Of roughly 72,000 clones listed, about 94% are singletons. V and J are TRBV27 and TRBJ2-7, with D possibly being TRBD1 (6 bases). Sequenced sample: T cells isolated from PBMCs. The TCR sequence derives from a human donor in good health. CDR3 nucleotide sequence: TGTGCCAGCAGTCCTTTTATTGGACAGCCCTACGAGCAGTACTTC. Protein sequence: CASSPFIGQPYEQYF.